Listed here is a single T cell receptor beta chain. CDR1 and CDR2 from the germline V gene are LGHDT and YNNKEL (reference sequence). V shed 0 bases and J 2 bases; nucleotides not matched to a gene: 4. CDR3 length: 16 residues. This sample stems from a study of blood T cell repertoires in COVID-19. Overall study: Italy, Spain and the United States were the sources of the convalescent and acute COVID-19 samples. T cells, B-cell-depleted T cells, or PBMCs supplied cDNA or gDNA.

Original processing methods: Estimation of nucleated cell counts relied on the amplification of reference gene primers. TCRdb's table, derived via immunoSEQ multiplex PCR, lists solely in-frame clones and lacks some. Clone size and the V and J calls come from that table; the DNA yielded D and trimming. The data show 250,000 to 350,000 clones, about 88% seen once. Sequencing was done on a sample of peripheral blood. The gene calls are TRBV3-1 (or the pseudogene TRBV3-2) and TRBJ2-1, with TRBD2 matching 7 bases. The receptor was isolated from an older woman with acute or convalescent COVID-19. The CDR3 nucleotides are TGTGCCAGCAGCCAAGACTCGGCGGGAGCCTACAATGAGCAGTTCTTC. Its protein is CASSQDSAGAYNEQFF.